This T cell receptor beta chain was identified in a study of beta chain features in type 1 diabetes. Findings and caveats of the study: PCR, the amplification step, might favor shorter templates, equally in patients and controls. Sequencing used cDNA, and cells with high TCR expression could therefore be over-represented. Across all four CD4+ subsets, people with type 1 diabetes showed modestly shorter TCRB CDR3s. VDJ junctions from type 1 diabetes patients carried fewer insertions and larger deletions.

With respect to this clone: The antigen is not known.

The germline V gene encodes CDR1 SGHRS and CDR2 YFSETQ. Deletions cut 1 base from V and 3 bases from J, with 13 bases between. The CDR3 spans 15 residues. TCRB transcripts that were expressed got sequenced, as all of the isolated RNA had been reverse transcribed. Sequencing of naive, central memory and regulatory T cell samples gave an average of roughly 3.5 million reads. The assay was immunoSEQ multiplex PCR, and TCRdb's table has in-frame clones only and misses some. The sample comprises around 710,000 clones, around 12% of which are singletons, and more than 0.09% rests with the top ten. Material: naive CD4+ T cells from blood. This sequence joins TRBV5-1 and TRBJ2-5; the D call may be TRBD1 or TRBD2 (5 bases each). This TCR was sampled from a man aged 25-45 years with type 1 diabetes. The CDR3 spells CASSLLGVTKETQYF. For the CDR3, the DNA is TGCGCCAGCAGCTTGTTGGGGGTGACGAAAGAGACCCAGTACTTC.